Each of the 17 T cell receptor beta chains below was sequenced from the same sample in a study of CXCR3-negative and CXCR3-positive naive CD8 T cells. In preparing the TRB cDNA libraries, 5' RACE with UMI labels was used. TCRdb reprocessed the 5' RACE reads, keeping one entry per CDR3 protein, no DNA. Across about 40,000 distinct CDR3 sequences, the top ten clones capture about 7.7% of the sample. Sequencing used memory CD8+ T cells from blood. The receptors were sampled from a human donor in good health. Some clones in this sample may be carry-over from other donors' samples.

Judged by frequency, this clonotype is medium-sized (0.01 to 0.1%). This chain's CDR3 is CASSLARAGARETQYF. The chain couples TRBV5-5 to TRBJ2-5; TCRdb's D call of TRBD1 is untestable without DNA. Per the germline V gene, CDR1 is SGHKS and CDR2 is YYEKEE (reference sequence). The CDR3 sequence is 16 residues long.

V and J are TRBV29-1 and TRBJ1-2; TCRdb's D call, TRBD1, is unchecked because there is no DNA. The CDR3 covers 11 residues. Per the germline V gene, CDR1 is SQVTM and CDR2 is ANQGSEA. The CDR3 protein is CSVIQGTGYTF.

The rearrangement joins TRBV11-2 to TRBJ2-1; TCRdb indicates TRBD1, and absent DNA this call remains unverified. In germline, CDR1 is SGHAT, CDR2 FQNNGV. This CDR3 contains 13 residues. The CDR3 loop reads CASSLAQGKEQFF. Together with reference TRBV11-2 and TRBJ2-1, the CDR3 gives the full variable domain: EAGVAQSPRYKIIEKRQSVAFWCNPISGHATLYWYQQILGQGPKLLIQFQNNGVVDDSQLPKDRFSAERLKGVDSTLKIQPAKLEDSAVYLCASSLAQGKEQFFGPGTRLTVL.

The chain joins TRBV14 to TRBJ2-4; the TRBD1 assignment by TCRdb is unverifiable without DNA. In germline, CDR1 is SGHDN, CDR2 FVKESK. The CDR3 runs to 16 residues. This CDR3 is CASSQPGVGVKNIQYF.

This CDR3 is CASSLDEGNTGELFF. This chain connects TRBV5-1 to TRBJ2-2; the D gene TCRdb calls, TRBD2, cannot be checked with no DNA. The CDR3 spans 15 residues. Germline V gene data show CDR1 as SGHRS and CDR2 as YFSETQ.

The rearrangement joins TRBV7-2 to TRBJ2-7. Germline V gives CDR1 SGHTA, CDR2 FQGNSA. This CDR3 has 14 amino acids. CDR3: CASSLSGEGYEQYF.

The V gene is TRBV7-3, the J gene TRBJ2-3; TCRdb indicates TRBD2, and absent DNA this call remains unverified. Germline CDR1 and CDR2: SGHTA and FQGTGA. CDR3 size: 15 residues. The CDR3 reads CASSSGTSAPDTQYF.

The V and J genes are TRBV6-5 and TRBJ1-2; TCRdb reports TRBD1, a call that lacks DNA to check it against. This CDR3 comprises 15 residues. In germline, CDR1 is MNHEY, CDR2 SVGAGI. The CDR3 spells CASSYSPTGNYGYTF.

The rearrangement links TRBV20-1 to TRBJ2-7; TCRdb calls TRBD1, which cannot be checked without DNA. Germline CDR1 DFQATT, CDR2 SNEGSKA (reference sequence). The CDR3 extends over 15 amino acids. This chain's CDR3 is CSATQGLSSSYEQYF.

The J gene is TRBJ1-4, the V gene TRBV6-4. This CDR3 has 15 amino acids. Germline CDR1 reads MRHNA; CDR2 reads SNTAGT. The CDR3 loop reads CASRGRGPGYEKLFF.

The CDR3 reads CASSLWSGGQLGRDTQYF. The chain couples TRBV28 to TRBJ2-3; TCRdb calls TRBD1, which cannot be checked without DNA. CDR1 MDHEN and CDR2 SYDVKM come from the germline V gene. The CDR3 is 18 amino acids.

The J gene is TRBJ1-1, the V gene TRBV29-1. CDR1 and CDR2 from the germline V gene are SQVTM and ANQGSEA. The CDR3 length is 12 residues. The CDR3: CSGHGVGTEAFF.

This chain connects TRBV15 to TRBJ2-2; the TCRdb call, TRBD1, lacks DNA for checking. This CDR3 spans 18 amino acids. Germline V gene lookup returns CDR1 LNHNV and CDR2 YYDKDF (reference sequence). The CDR3 loop is CATSSDYTRSGGPGELFF.

V is TRBV2 and J is TRBJ1-1. The CDR3 contains 11 residues. Germline V CDR1 and CDR2: SNHLY, FYNNEI. CDR3 sequence: CASLDRSEAFF.

This chain connects TRBV11-3 to TRBJ2-1; TCRdb's D call of TRBD1 is untestable without DNA. The CDR3 is made up of 15 amino acids. The germline gives CDR1 SGHNT, CDR2 YENEEA. The CDR3 region is CASSTGTGGYNEQFF. Supplemented by reference TRBV11-3 and TRBJ2-1, the full variable domain reads EAGVVQSPRYKIIEKKQPVAFWCNPISGHNTLYWYLQNLGQGPELLIRYENEEAVDDSQLPKDRFSAERLKGVDSTLKIQPAELGDSAVYLCASSTGTGGYNEQFFGPGTRLTVL.

This chain links TRBV5-1 with TRBJ2-1; as DNA is missing, the TRBD2 call by TCRdb cannot be tested. The CDR3 totals 16 residues. Germline CDR1 and CDR2: SGHRS and YFSETQ. The CDR3 spells CASSLMTSGGYNEQFF.

The chain couples TRBV14 to TRBJ1-1. Germline CDR1 SGHDN, CDR2 FVKESK. This CDR3 is built from 13 residues. The CDR3 loop reads CASSQVSSPEAFF.